This passage covers 18 T cell receptor beta chains from one sample sequenced in a study of cytomegalovirus exposure and HLA in healthy donors. Method: immunoSEQ multiplex PCR; TCRdb's copy keeps in-frame clones and lacks some. The sample shows some 160,000 clones, 70% to 90% of them seen only once. Sequencing was carried out using PBMCs. These receptors were taken from a man aged 18-30 years in good health and CMV-seronegative.

The V and J genes are TRBV11-2 and TRBJ1-1; no definite D call. CDR1 and CDR2 (germline): SGHAT, FQNNGV. Trimming cost V 1 base and J 3 bases, with 6 bases left between them. This CDR3 region has 13 residues. CDR3 nucleotide sequence: TGTGCCAGCAGCTTAGCTCAGGACACTGAAGCTTTCTTT. It is translated as CASSLAQDTEAFF.

This clone was counted a single time. The chain joins TRBV7-2 to TRBJ2-5; 8 bases are shared with TRBD1. CDR3 size: 14 residues. Germline V gene lookup returns CDR1 SGHTA and CDR2 FQGNSA. The junction had 3 bases not matched to a gene; V was cut back by 4 bases and J by 2 bases. The CDR3 sequence is CASSWRQGQETQYF. The CDR3, as DNA: TGTGCCAGCAGCTGGCGACAGGGGCAAGAGACCCAGTACTTC. Full variable domain (rest looked up from reference TRBV7-2 and TRBJ2-5): GAGVSQSPSNKVTEKGKDVELRCDPISGHTALYWYRQSLGQGLEFLIYFQGNSAPDKSGLPSDRFSAERTGGSVSTLTIQRTQQEDSAVYLCASSWRQGQETQYFGPGTRLLVL.

This chain uses TRBV4-1 with TRBJ1-2; 9 bases fit TRBD1. V shed 5 bases and J 7 bases; nucleotides not matched to a gene: 8. Germline lookup yields CDR1 MGHRA and CDR2 YSYEKL. CDR3 size: 14 residues. As DNA, the CDR3 is TGCGCCAGCAGCAACCGGGACAGGGCGGGTGGCTACACCTTC. Amino acid sequence: CASSNRDRAGGYTF.

This clone turned up a few times. The rearrangement joins TRBV18 to TRBJ2-3; possibly TRBD1 for D (6 bases). The length of the CDR3 is 13 residues. Germline V gene data show CDR1 as KGHSH and CDR2 as LQKENI. V shed 8 bases and J shed 7 bases, with 16 bases lying between them. As DNA, the CDR3 is TGTGCCAGCCAAAAACAGGGTCCGAATACGCAGTATTTT. This codes for CASQKQGPNTQYF.

This clone has a single count. The chain employs TRBV7-2 and TRBJ2-7, with TRBD1 matching 9 bases. CDR1 is SGHTA, CDR2 FQGNSA, per germline. The CDR3 consists of 17 residues. V gave up 2 bases and J gave up 0 bases; unmatched junction bases: 8. In DNA form, the CDR3 reads TGTGCCAGCAGCTTAAACACAGGGGGCAGAAGCTCCTACGAGCAGTACTTC. Translated: CASSLNTGGRSSYEQYF.

V gene TRBV27 combines with J gene TRBJ2-7; tentative D call: TRBD1 (5 bases). CDR3 length equals 13 residues. The V end lost 3 bases, the J end lost 0 bases, and 6 bases lay between the germline ends. The V gene's germline CDR1 is MNHEY and CDR2 SMNVEV (reference sequence). CDR3 sequence reads: CASSFTGSYEQYV. The CDR3 DNA is TGTGCCAGCAGTTTTACAGGCTCCTACGAGCAGTACGTC.

Notes on this clone: In the same sample, other DNA sequences code for this CDR3. The chain joins TRBV2 to TRBJ1-5; 10 bases map to TRBD1. Germline V gene sequence: CDR1 SNHLY, CDR2 FYNNEI. CDR3 length equals 14 residues. The V and J ends lost 6 bases and 4 bases, in that order; junction bases with no gene match: 3. This CDR3 is CASSGTGENQPQHF. The CDR3 DNA sequence: TGTGCCAGCAGCGGGACAGGGGAAAATCAGCCCCAGCATTTT.

The gene calls are TRBV19 and TRBJ2-3; 10 bases line up with TRBD2. CDR1 is LNHDA and CDR2 is SQIVND in the germline V gene (reference sequence). The CDR3 runs 17 residues. Losses at the gene ends were 2 bases for V and 0 bases for J; bases not matched to a gene: 5. The CDR3 is CASSILAGAHSTDTQYF. DNA of the CDR3: TGTGCCAGTAGTATACTAGCGGGGGCCCATAGCACAGATACGCAGTATTTT.

The chain joins TRBV6-5 to TRBJ2-7; 7 positions agree with TRBD1. CDR1 is MNHEY and CDR2 is SVGAGI in the germline V gene. The J segment lost 3 bases and the V segment lost 4 bases, leaving 6 bases of the junction unmatched. There are 14 residues in the CDR3. The CDR3 nucleotides read TGTGCCAGCAGTTCTTCAGGGGGAAGCTACGAGCAGTACTTC. Amino acid sequence: CASSSSGGSYEQYF.

The chain couples TRBV9 to TRBJ1-4; 8 positions agree with TRBD1. The CDR3 has 15 amino acids. Germline V CDR1 and CDR2: SGDLS, YYNGEE. With V trimmed by 3 bases and J by 5 bases, 6 bases remained unmatched. The chain's CDR3 is CASSAPGQENEKLFF. The DNA for the CDR3 is TGTGCCAGCAGCGCTCCGGGACAGGAAAATGAAAAACTGTTTTTT.

V usage is TRBV2 and J usage is TRBJ1-4; TRBD1 matches 8 bases. This CDR3 region has 15 residues. CDR1 is SNHLY and CDR2 is FYNNEI in the germline V gene. Trimming at V came to 3 bases and at J to 5 bases, leaving 5 bases not matched to a gene. CDR3 DNA: TGTGCCAGCAGTGAGTCAGGGGGCGAGAATGAAAAACTGTTTTTT. Its translation: CASSESGGENEKLFF.

The CDR3 region has the DNA TGTGCCAGTAGTTACGGACAGGGCAGTTCCTACGAGCAGTACTTC. It is translated as CASSYGQGSSYEQYF. This chain connects TRBV19 to TRBJ2-7, with TRBD1 matching 8 bases. The CDR3 runs 15 residues. Germline trimming cut 5 bases from V and 1 base from J; bases unmatched to any gene: 7. Per the germline V gene, CDR1 is LNHDA and CDR2 is SQIVND (reference sequence).

This clone showed up just once. The chain is built from TRBV5-8 and TRBJ2-5; TRBD1 matches 9 bases. Looked up from germline, CDR1 is SGHTS and CDR2 is YDEGEE. V dropped 3 bases and J dropped 5; count of bases not matched to a gene: 11. There are 16 residues in the CDR3. CDR3 in amino acids: CASSWWGQGRRETQYF. The CDR3, as DNA: TGTGCCAGCAGCTGGTGGGGACAGGGCCGCCGGGAGACCCAGTACTTC.

The V gene is TRBV28, the J gene TRBJ1-2, with 8 bases matching TRBD1. This CDR3 region has 13 residues. The trim removed 7 bases at V and 4 bases at J, leaving 5 bases unmatched. Germline V gene data show CDR1 as MDHEN and CDR2 as SYDVKM. CDR3 protein: CASITDRGYGYTF. The CDR3 nucleotides read TGTGCCAGCATTACCGACAGGGGCTATGGCTACACCTTC.

This clone was found once. This chain uses TRBV4-1 with TRBJ1-2; possible D gene TRBD1, 6 bases. Germline V gene data show CDR1 as MGHRA and CDR2 as YSYEKL. V lost 7 bases to trimming and J lost 7 bases, with 22 bases between them. CDR3 length equals 15 residues. The CDR3 bases are TGCGCCAGCATTCGGGAACAGGGTCTTATTGGTGGCTACACCTTC. Residues: CASIREQGLIGGYTF.

As DNA, the CDR3 is TGTGCCAGCCGGGGACAGGGGGGTACCGGGGAGCTGTTTTTT. This encodes CASRGQGGTGELFF. The chain joins TRBV6-5 to TRBJ2-2, with 11 nucleotides matching TRBD1. The CDR3 has 14 amino acids. With 8 bases clipped from V and 5 bases from J, the junction kept 4 bases outside the gene matches. Germline values: CDR1 MNHEY, CDR2 SVGAGI.

This chain joins TRBV19 and TRBJ2-5; perhaps TRBD2 as D (5 bases). The germline CDR1 and CDR2 sequences are LNHDA and SQIVND (reference sequence). This CDR3 contains 15 residues. Trimming removed 5 bases from V and 6 bases from J, with 19 bases in between. CDR3 amino acids: CASSSIDGMTKTQYF. Written as DNA, the CDR3 is TGTGCCAGTAGTTCGATAGACGGGATGACAAAGACCCAGTACTTC.

The rearrangement links TRBV7-9 to TRBJ2-2; 12 bases are a match to TRBD2. This CDR3 region has 17 residues. The V gene's germline CDR1 is SEHNR and CDR2 FQNEAQ (reference sequence). The V and J ends lost 7 bases and 6 bases, in that order; junction bases with no gene match: 12. CDR3 DNA sequence: TGTGCCAGCACCGTATATTCCGGGACTAGCGGGTCCGGGGAGCTGTTTTTT. Protein: CASTVYSGTSGSGELFF.